Listed here are 11 T cell receptor beta chains from one sample, sequenced in a study of Ad26.COV2.S vaccination and SARS-CoV-2 variants. Documented treatment: around 19 received Ad26.COV2.S at low or high dose, single or two shots; roughly 5 received placebo; per-sample allocation not given. The study sampled participants on day 63 after the first vaccine or placebo injection. The data were produced by immunoSEQ multiplex PCR, yet TCRdb's version contains in-frame clones alone and is incomplete. The sample contains 350,000 to 500,000 clones, 90% of which appear only once. The source material was peripheral blood, sampled in a trial of Ad26.COV2.S vaccine versus placebo. These receptors were taken from a person aged 18-60 years who received the Ad26.COV2.S COVID-19 vaccine or a placebo.

The CDR3 DNA reads as TGTGCCACCAGCAGAGATCTTCTGGGGGAGACCCAGTACTTC. It specifies CATSRDLLGETQYF. The chain uses TRBV15 and TRBJ2-5; D unresolved. The CDR3 is made up of 14 amino acids. The germline V gene has CDR1 LNHNV and CDR2 YYDKDF (reference sequence). Between the trimmed V and J ends, which lost 0 bases and 5 bases, there was a span of 10 bases.

The chain has TRBV5-1 and TRBJ2-3; D tentatively reads TRBD1 or TRBD2 (5 bases each). Trimming cost V 2 bases and J 9 bases, with 28 bases left between them. The length of the CDR3 is 18 residues. Germline lookup yields CDR1 SGHRS and CDR2 YFSETQ. The CDR3 DNA sequence: TGCGCCAGCAGCTTTGCGGGTGGGGCAGGGACCTCGTGGGGGACGCAGTATTTT. Translated, it gives CASSFAGGAGTSWGTQYF.

The chain has TRBV20-1 and TRBJ2-1; TRBD1 agrees at 7 bases. The CDR3 sequence is 11 residues long. Germline V gene lookup returns CDR1 DFQATT and CDR2 SNEGSKA (reference sequence). Trimming took 6 bases from V and 9 from J; bases not matched to a gene: 5. The CDR3: CSATTGREQFF. The CDR3 coding sequence is TGCAGTGCAACGACAGGGCGTGAGCAGTTCTTC.

The chain is built from TRBV24-1 and TRBJ2-6; a possible D gene is TRBD2 (5 bases). V lost 2 bases and J 0 bases, leaving 16 bases between the germline ends. The CDR3 contains 19 residues. Germline assignment: CDR1 KGHDR and CDR2 SFDVKD. Written as DNA, the CDR3 is TGTGCCACCAGTGATTCCCCCCGGACTGAAAGCTCTGGGGCCAACGTCCTGACTTTC. It is translated as CATSDSPRTESSGANVLTF.

The chain has TRBV11-3 and TRBJ2-2; D perhaps matches TRBD1 (7 bases). Deletions cut 7 bases from V and 5 bases from J, with 11 bases between. Germline lookup yields CDR1 SGHNT and CDR2 YENEEA. This CDR3 has 13 residues. The CDR3 is CASTQGGTGELFF. The CDR3 region has the DNA TGTGCCAGCACCCAGGGGGGTACCGGGGAGCTGTTTTTT. The full variable domain, rest sourced from reference TRBV11-3 and TRBJ2-2, is EAGVVQSPRYKIIEKKQPVAFWCNPISGHNTLYWYLQNLGQGPELLIRYENEEAVDDSQLPKDRFSAERLKGVDSTLKIQPAELGDSAVYLCASTQGGTGELFFGEGSRLTVL.

The chain links TRBV19 to TRBJ2-2, with D possibly being TRBD1 (6 bases). The ends were cut back, 11 bases at V and 3 bases at J, with 13 bases in the middle. This CDR3 comprises 13 residues. Per germline, CDR1 LNHDA and CDR2 SQIVND (reference sequence). For the CDR3, the DNA is TGTGCCTCAGAGAACAGGGACACCGGGGAGCTGTTTTTT. Protein: CASENRDTGELFF.

The rearrangement joins TRBV9 to TRBJ2-7; 7 nucleotides line up with TRBD2. Per the germline V gene, CDR1 is SGDLS and CDR2 is YYNGEE. With V trimmed by 2 bases and J by 5 bases, 7 bases remained unmatched. CDR3 size: 14 residues. CDR3 loop: CASSVSGIVNEQYF. DNA of the CDR3: TGTGCCAGCAGCGTGAGCGGGATTGTAAACGAGCAGTACTTC.

This clone has at least ten counts. The rearrangement uses TRBV19 and TRBJ2-1; 7 nucleotides line up with TRBD2. J lost 4 bases, V lost 5 bases, and 11 bases had no gene match. CDR1 is LNHDA and CDR2 is SQIVND in the germline V gene (reference sequence). The CDR3 consists of 16 residues. The CDR3 nucleotides are TGTGCCAGTAGTCCCCTTGGGAGGGCGTCATACAATGAGCAGTTCTTC. Translation: CASSPLGRASYNEQFF. The full variable domain, its missing parts supplied by reference TRBV19 and TRBJ2-1, is DGGITQSPKYLFRKEGQNVTLSCEQNLNHDAMYWYRQDPGQGLRLIYYSQIVNDFQKGDIAEGYSVSREKKESFPLTVTSAQKNPTAFYLCASSPLGRASYNEQFFGPGTRLTVL.

The chain couples TRBV13 to TRBJ2-1; maybe TRBD2 (6 bases). Per germline, CDR1 PRHDT and CDR2 FYEKMQ (reference sequence). Trimming stripped 5 bases from V and 4 bases from J, with 21 bases between. The CDR3 loop spans 17 amino acids. CDR3 amino acids: CASSPSGVNRGYNEQFF. In DNA form, the CDR3 reads TGTGCCAGCAGCCCCTCGGGGGTGAACAGAGGGTACAATGAGCAGTTCTTC.

The chain employs TRBV30 and TRBJ1-6; the D is unclear. V shed 5 bases and J shed 9 bases, with 17 bases lying between them. The germline CDR1 and CDR2 sequences are GTSNPN and SVGIG (reference sequence). The CDR3 has 14 amino acids. The CDR3 spells CAWASLRGSSPLHF. The DNA for the CDR3 is TGTGCCTGGGCTTCCCTCCGGGGAAGTTCACCCCTCCACTTT.

The CDR3 sequence: CASSLGGGRRVFF. CDR3 DNA: TGTGCCAGCAGTTTAGGGGGAGGGCGAAGAGTGTTTTTT. This chain joins TRBV28 and TRBJ1-4; D might be TRBD1 (5 bases). Trimming left V 2 bases short and J 15 bases short, with 16 bases between. The CDR3 sequence is 13 residues long. Germline V gene lookup returns CDR1 MDHEN and CDR2 SYDVKM.